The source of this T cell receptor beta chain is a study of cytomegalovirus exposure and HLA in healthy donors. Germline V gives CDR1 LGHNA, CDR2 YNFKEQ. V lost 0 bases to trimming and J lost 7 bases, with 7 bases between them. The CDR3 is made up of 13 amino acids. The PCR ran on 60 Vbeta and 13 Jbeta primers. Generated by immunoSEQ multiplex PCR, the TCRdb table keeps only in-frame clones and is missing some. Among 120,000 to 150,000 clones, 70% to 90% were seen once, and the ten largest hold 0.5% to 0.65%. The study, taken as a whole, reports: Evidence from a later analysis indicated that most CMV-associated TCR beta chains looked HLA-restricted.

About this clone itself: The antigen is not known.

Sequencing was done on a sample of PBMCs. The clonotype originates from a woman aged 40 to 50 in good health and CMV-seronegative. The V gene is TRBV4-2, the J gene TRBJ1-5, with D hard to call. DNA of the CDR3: TGTGCCAGCAGCCAAGATCCCCGGCAGCCCCAGCATTTT. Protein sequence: CASSQDPRQPQHF.